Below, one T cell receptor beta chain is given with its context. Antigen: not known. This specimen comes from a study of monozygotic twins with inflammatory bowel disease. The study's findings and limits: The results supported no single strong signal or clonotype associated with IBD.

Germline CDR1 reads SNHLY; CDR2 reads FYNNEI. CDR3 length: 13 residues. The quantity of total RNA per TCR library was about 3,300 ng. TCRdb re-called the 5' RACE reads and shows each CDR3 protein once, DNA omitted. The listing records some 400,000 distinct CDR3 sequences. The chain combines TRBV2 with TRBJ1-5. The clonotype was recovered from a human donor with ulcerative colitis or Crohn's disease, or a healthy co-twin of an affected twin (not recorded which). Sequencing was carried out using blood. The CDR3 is CASQSDSNQPQHF.